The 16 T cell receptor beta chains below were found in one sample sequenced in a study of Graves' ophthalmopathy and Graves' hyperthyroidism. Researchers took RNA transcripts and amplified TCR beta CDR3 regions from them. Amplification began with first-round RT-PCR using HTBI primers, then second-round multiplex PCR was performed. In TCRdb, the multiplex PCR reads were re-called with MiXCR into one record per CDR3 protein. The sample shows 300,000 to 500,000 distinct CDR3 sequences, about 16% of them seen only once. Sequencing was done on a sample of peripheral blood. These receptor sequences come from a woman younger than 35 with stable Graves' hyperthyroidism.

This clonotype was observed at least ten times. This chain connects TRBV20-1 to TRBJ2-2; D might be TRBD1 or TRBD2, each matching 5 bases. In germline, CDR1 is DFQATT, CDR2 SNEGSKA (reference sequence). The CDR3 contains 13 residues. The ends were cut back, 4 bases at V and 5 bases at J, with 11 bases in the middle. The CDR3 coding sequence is TGCAGTGCTATTGAGGGGTGGACCGGGGAGCTGTTTTTT. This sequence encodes CSAIEGWTGELFF.

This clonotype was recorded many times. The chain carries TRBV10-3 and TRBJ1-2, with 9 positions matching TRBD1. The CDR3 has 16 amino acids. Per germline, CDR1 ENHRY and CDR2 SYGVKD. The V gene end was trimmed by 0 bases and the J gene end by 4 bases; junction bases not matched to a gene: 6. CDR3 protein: CAISESTGGKIYGYTF. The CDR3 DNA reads TGTGCCATCAGTGAGTCTACAGGGGGCAAGATCTATGGCTACACCTTC.

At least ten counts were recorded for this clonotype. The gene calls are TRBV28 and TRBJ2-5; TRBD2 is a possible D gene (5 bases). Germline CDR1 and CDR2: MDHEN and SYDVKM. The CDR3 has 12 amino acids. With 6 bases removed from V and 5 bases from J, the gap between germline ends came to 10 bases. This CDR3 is CASSFTRETQYF. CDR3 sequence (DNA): TGTGCCAGCAGCTTCACTAGGGAGACCCAGTACTTC.

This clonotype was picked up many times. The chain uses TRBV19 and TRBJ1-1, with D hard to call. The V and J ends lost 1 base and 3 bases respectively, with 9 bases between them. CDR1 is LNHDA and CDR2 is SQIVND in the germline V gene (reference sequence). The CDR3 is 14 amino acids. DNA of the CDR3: TGTGCCAGTAGTATAGTTCTTGGATACACTGAAGCTTTCTTT. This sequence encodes CASSIVLGYTEAFF.

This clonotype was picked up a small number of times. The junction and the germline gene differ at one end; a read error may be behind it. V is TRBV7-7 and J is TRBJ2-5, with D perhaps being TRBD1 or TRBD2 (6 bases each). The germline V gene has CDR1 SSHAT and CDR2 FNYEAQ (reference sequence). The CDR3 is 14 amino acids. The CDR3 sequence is CASSLAAGVETQYF. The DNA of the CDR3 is TGTGCTAGCAGCTTAGCGGCAGGGGTAGAGACCCAGTACTTC.

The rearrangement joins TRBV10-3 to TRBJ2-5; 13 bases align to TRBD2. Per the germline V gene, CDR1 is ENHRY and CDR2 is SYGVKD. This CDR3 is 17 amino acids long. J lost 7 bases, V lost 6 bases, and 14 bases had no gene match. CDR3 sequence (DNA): TGTGCCATCAGCCGGGGACTAGCGGGGAGCCTGAGAAGGACCCAGTACTTC. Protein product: CAISRGLAGSLRRTQYF.

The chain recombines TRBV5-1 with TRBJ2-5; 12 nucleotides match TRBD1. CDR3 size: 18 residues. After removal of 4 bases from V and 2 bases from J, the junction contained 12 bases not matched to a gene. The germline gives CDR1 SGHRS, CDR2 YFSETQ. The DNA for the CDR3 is TGCGCCAGCAGCCTATCCGGGACAGGGGGCAGCGGACAAGAGACCCAGTACTTC. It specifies CASSLSGTGGSGQETQYF.

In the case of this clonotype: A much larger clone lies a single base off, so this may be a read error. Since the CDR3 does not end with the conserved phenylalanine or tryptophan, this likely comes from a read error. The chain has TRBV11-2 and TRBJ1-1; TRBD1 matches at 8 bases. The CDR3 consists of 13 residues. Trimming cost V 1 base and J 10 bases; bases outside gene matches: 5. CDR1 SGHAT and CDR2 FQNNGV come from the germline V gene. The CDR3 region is CASSLGQGYGAFS. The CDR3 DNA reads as TGTGCCAGCAGCTTAGGACAGGGGTACGGAGCTTTCTCT.

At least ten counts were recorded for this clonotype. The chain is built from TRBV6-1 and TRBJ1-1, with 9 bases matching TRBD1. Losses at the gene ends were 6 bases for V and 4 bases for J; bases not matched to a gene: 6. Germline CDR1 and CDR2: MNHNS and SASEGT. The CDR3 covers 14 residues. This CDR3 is CASSPQGAVTEAFF. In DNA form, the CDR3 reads TGTGCCAGCAGCCCACAGGGGGCGGTCACTGAAGCTTTCTTT.

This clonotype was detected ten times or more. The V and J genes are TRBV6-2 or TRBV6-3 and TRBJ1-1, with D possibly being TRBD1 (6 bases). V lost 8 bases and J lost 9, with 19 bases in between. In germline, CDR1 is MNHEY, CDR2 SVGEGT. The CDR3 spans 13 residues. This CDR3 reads CASYGGARKKAFF. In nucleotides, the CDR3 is TGTGCCAGCTACGGGGGGGCGAGGAAAAAAGCTTTCTTT.

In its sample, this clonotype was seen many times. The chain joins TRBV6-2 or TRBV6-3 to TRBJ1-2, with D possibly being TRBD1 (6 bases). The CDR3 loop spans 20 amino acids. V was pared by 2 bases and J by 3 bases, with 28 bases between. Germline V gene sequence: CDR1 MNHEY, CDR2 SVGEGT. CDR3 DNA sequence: TGTGCCAGCAGTTACGGGGCCCGGGACATTCCACCTAAGGGGTACTATGGCTACACCTTC. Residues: CASSYGARDIPPKGYYGYTF.

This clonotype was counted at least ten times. The CDR3 is CASSFRMRGAWVGGNTEAFF. In nucleotides, the CDR3 is TGTGCCAGCAGTTTCCGAATGAGAGGGGCCTGGGTGGGGGGAAACACTGAAGCTTTCTTT. The chain has TRBV27 and TRBJ1-1, with a tentative D call TRBD1 (5 bases). The CDR3 runs 20 residues. The ends were cut back, 3 bases at V and 2 bases at J, with 28 bases in the middle. Germline values: CDR1 MNHEY, CDR2 SMNVEV (reference sequence).

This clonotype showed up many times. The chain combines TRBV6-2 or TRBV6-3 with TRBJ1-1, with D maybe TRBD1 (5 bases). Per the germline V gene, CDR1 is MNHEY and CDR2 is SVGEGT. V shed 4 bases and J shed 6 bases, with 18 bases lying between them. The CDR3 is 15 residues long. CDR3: CASSSVGQGASEAFF. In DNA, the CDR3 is TGTGCCAGCAGTTCTGTGGGGCAGGGCGCCTCTGAAGCTTTCTTT.

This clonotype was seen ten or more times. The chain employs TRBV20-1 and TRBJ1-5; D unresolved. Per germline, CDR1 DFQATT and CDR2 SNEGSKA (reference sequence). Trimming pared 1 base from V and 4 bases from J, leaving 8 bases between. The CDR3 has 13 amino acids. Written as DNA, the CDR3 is TGCAGTGCTAGAGGGACGCCAAATCAGCCCCAGCATTTT. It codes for CSARGTPNQPQHF.

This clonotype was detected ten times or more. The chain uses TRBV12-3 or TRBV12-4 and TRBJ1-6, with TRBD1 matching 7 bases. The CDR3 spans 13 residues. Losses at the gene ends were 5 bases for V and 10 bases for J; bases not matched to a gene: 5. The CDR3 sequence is CASSDREGSPLHF. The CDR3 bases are TGTGCCAGCAGTGACAGGGAGGGGTCACCCCTCCACTTT.

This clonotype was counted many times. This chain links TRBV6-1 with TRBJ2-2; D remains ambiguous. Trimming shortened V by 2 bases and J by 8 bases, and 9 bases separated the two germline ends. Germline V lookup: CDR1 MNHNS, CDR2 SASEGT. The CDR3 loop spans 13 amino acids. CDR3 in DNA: TGTGCCAGCAGTGAATTAGTATCTGGGGAGCTGTTTTTT. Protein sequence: CASSELVSGELFF.